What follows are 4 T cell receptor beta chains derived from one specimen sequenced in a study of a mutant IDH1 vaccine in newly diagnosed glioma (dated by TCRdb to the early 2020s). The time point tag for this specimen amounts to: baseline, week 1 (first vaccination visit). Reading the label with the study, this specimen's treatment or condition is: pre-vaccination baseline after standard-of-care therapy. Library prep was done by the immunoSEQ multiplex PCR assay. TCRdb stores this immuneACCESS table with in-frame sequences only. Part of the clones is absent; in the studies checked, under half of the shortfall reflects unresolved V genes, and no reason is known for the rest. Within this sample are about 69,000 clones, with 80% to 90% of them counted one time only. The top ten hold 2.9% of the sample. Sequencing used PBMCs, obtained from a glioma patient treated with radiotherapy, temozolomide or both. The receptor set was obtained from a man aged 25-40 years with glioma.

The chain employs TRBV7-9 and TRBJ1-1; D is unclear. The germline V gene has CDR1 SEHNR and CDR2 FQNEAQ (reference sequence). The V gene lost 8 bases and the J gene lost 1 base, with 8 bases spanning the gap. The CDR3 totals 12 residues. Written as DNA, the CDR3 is TGTGCCAGCGGCAGAGAGAACACTGAAGCTTTCTTT. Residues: CASGRENTEAFF.

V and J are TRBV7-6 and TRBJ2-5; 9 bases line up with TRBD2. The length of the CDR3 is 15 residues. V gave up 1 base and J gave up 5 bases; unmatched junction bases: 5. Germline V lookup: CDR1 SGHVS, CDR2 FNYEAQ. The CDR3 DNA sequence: TGTGCCAGCAGCTTAGAGCGGGGGGCCGGGGAGACCCAGTACTTC. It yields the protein CASSLERGAGETQYF.

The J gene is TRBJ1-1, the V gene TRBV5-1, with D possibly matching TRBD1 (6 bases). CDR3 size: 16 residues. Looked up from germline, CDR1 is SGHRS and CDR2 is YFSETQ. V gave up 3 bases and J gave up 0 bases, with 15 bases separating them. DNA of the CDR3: TGCGCCAGCAGCTACTTAATGACAGGACTGAACACTGAAGCTTTCTTT. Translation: CASSYLMTGLNTEAFF.

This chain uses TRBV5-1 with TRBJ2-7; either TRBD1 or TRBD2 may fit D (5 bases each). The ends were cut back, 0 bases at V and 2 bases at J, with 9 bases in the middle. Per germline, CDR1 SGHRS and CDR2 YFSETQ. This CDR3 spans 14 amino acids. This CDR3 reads CASSLVGRPYEQYF. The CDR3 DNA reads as TGCGCCAGCAGCTTGGTGGGACGACCCTACGAGCAGTACTTC.